One sample yielded the 2 T cell receptor beta chains listed below, sequenced in a study of cytomegalovirus exposure and HLA in healthy donors. PCR primers comprised 60 Vbeta and 13 Jbeta primers. The method was immunoSEQ multiplex PCR; TCRdb's version includes in-frame clones alone and lacks a portion of them. The data show approximately 27,000 clones, 55% to 75% seen once. The specimen was PBMCs. These TCRs come from a woman in her 50s in good health and CMV-seronegative.

In regard to this clone: The junction departs from the called germline gene at one end, perhaps through a read error. This chain uses TRBV7-7 with TRBJ2-7; possible D gene TRBD2, 5 bases. CDR1 is SSHAT, CDR2 FNYEAQ, per germline (reference sequence). The CDR3 sequence is 13 residues long. The CDR3 here is CASSLSREYEQYF. CDR3 DNA: TGTGCTAGCAGCTTATCTCGGGAATACGAGCAGTACTTC. The full variable domain, with the rest looked up from reference TRBV7-7 and TRBJ2-7, is GAGVSQSPRYKVTKRGQDVTLRCDPISSHATLYWYQQALGQGPEFLTYFNYEAQPDKSGLPSDRFSAERPEGSISTLTIQRTEQRDSAMYRCASSLSREYEQYFGPGTRLTVT.

The sample holds a few counts of this clone. The CDR3 DNA reads as TGTGCCAGCAGCCGTCATCTTCGGAGCTCCTACAATGAGCAGTTCTTC. The encoded protein is CASSRHLRSSYNEQFF. The V gene is TRBV7-9, the J gene TRBJ2-1; no reliable D call. CDR1 is SEHNR, CDR2 FQNEAQ, per germline (reference sequence). The V gene lost 5 bases and the J gene lost 0 bases, with 14 bases spanning the gap. The CDR3 has 16 residues.